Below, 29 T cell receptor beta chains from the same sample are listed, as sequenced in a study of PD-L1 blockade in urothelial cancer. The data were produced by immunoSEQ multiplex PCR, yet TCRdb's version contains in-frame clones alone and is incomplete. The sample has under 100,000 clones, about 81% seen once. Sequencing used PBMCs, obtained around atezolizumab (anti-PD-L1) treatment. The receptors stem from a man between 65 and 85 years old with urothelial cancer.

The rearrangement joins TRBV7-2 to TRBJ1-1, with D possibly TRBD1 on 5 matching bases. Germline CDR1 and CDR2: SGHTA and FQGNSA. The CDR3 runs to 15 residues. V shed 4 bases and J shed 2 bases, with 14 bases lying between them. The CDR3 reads CASSSGGAVNTEAFF. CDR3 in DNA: TGTGCCAGCAGCTCCGGAGGGGCGGTCAACACTGAAGCTTTCTTT.

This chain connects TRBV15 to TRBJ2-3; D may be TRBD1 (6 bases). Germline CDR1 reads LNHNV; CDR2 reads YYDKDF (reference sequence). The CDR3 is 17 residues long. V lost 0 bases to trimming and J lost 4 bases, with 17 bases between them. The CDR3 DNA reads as TGTGCCACCAGCAGAGATCTCCTCCAGGGGTGGGCAGATACGCAGTATTTT. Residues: CATSRDLLQGWADTQYF.

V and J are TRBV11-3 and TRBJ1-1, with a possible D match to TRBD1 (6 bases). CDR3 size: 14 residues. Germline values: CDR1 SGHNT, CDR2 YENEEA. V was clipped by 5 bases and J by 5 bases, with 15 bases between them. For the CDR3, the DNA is TGTGCCAGCAGCCCTCCGACAGGAGGAACTGAAGCTTTCTTT. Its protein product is CASSPPTGGTEAFF.

This CDR3 is CASSLAGLASIDTGELFF. In DNA form, the CDR3 reads TGTGCCAGCAGCTTAGCAGGGCTAGCGAGCATCGACACCGGGGAGCTGTTTTTT. The gene calls are TRBV7-2 and TRBJ2-2; D perhaps matches TRBD2 (6 bases). V was pared by 0 bases and J by 3 bases, with 17 bases between. The germline gives CDR1 SGHTA, CDR2 FQGNSA. The CDR3 is made up of 18 amino acids.

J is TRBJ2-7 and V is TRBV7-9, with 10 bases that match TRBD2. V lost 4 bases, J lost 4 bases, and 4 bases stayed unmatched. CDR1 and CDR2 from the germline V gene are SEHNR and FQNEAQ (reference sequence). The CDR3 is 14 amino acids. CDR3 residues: CASSSLAGGYEQYF. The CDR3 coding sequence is TGTGCCAGCAGCTCCTTAGCGGGAGGTTACGAGCAGTACTTC.

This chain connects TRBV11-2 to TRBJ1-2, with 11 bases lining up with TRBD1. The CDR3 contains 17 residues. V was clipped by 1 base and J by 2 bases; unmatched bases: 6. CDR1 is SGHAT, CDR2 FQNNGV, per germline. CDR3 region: CASSLAPGQGANYGYTF. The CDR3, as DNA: TGTGCCAGCAGCTTAGCTCCCGGACAGGGGGCAAACTATGGCTACACCTTC.

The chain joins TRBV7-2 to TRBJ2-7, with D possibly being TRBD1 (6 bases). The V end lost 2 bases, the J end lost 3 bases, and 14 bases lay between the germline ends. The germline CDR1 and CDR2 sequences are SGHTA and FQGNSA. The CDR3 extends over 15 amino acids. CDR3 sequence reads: CASSLNSLQGYEQYF. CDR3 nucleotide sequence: TGTGCCAGCAGCTTAAATTCGCTACAGGGCTACGAGCAGTACTTC. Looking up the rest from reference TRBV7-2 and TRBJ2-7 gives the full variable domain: GAGVSQSPSNKVTEKGKDVELRCDPISGHTALYWYRQSLGQGLEFLIYFQGNSAPDKSGLPSDRFSAERTGGSVSTLTIQRTQQEDSAVYLCASSLNSLQGYEQYFGPGTRLTVT.

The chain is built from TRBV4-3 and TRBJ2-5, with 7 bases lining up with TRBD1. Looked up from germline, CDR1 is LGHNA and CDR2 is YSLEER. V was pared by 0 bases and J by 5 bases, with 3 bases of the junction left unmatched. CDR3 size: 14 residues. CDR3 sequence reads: CASSQEIRGETQYF. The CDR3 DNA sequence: TGCGCCAGCAGCCAAGAGATCAGGGGGGAGACCCAGTACTTC.

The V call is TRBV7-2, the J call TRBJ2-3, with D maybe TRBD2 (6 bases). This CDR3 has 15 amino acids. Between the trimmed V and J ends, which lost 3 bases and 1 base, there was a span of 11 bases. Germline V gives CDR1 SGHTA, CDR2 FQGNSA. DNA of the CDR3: TGTGCCAGCAGCTTTTGGGGCGGGGGCACAGATACGCAGTATTTT. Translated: CASSFWGGGTDTQYF.

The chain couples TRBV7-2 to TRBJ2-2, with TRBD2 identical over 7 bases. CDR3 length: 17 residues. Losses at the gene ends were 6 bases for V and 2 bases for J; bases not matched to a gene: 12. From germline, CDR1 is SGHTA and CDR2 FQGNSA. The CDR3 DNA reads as TGTGCCAGCAGACCAGGCCCCGGGACTACAAACACCGGGGAGCTGTTTTTT. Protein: CASRPGPGTTNTGELFF.

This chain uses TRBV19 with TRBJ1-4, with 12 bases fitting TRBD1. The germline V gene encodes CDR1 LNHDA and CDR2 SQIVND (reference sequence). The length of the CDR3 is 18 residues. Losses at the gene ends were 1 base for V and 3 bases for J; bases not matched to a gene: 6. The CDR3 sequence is CASSIAPGQGASNEKLFF. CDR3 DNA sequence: TGTGCCAGTAGTATAGCGCCGGGACAGGGGGCCTCTAATGAAAAACTGTTTTTT.

CDR3 sequence (DNA): TGTGCTAGTGGTTCTTGGACTAGCGGGCCCCAAGAGACCCAGTACTTC. This gives the protein CASGSWTSGPQETQYF. V gene TRBV12-5 combines with J gene TRBJ2-5; 11 nucleotides align to TRBD2. V shed 4 bases, J shed 1 base, and the junction held 5 bases outside the gene matches. The germline V gene encodes CDR1 LGHNT and CDR2 FRNRAP. The CDR3 is made up of 16 amino acids.

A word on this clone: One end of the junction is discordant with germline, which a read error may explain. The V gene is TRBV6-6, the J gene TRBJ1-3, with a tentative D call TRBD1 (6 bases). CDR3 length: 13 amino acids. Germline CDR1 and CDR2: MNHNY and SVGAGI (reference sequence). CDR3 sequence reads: CASNQGSVNTIYF. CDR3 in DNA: TGTGCCAGCAACCAGGGGTCTGTAAACACCATATATTTT.

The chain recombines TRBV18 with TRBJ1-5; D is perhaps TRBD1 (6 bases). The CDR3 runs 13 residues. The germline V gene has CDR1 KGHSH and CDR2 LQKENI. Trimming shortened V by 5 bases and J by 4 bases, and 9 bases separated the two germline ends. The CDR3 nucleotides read TGTGCCAGCTCAATGGACAGAAATCAGCCCCAGCATTTT. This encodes CASSMDRNQPQHF. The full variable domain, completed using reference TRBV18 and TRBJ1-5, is NAGVMQNPRHLVRRRGQEARLRCSPMKGHSHVYWYRQLPEEGLKFMVYLQKENIIDESGMPKERFSAEFPKEGPSILRIQQVVRGDSAAYFCASSMDRNQPQHFGDGTRLSIL.

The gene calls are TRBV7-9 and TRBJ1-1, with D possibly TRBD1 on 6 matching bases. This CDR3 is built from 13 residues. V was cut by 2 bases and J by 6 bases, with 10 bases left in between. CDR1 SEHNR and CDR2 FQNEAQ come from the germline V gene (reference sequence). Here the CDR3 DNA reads TGTGCCAGCAGCTTATCCCAGGGGCCTGAAGCTTTCTTT. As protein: CASSLSQGPEAFF.

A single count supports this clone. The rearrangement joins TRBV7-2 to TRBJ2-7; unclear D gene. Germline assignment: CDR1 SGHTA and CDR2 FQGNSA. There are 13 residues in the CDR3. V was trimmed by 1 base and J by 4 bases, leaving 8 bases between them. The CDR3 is CASSLGAEYEQYF. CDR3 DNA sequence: TGTGCCAGCAGCTTAGGGGCAGAGTACGAGCAGTACTTC.

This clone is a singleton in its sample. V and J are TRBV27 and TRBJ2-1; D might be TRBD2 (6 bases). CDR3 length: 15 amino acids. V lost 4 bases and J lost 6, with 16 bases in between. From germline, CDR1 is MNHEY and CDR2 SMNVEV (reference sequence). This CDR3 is CASSSGYPGSNEQFF. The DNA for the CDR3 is TGTGCCAGCAGTTCCGGGTACCCCGGGAGCAATGAGCAGTTCTTC.

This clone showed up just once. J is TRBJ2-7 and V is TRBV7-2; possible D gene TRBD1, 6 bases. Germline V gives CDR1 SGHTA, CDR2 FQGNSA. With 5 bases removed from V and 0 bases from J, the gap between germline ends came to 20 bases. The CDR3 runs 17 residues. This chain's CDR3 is CASSIAYLTGGSYEQYF. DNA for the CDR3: TGTGCCAGCAGCATCGCATACCTGACAGGAGGCTCCTACGAGCAGTACTTC.

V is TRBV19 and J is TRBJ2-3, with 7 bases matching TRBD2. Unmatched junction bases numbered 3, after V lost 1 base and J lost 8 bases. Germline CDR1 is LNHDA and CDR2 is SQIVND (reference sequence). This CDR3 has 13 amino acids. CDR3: CASSIAASGTQYF. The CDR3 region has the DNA TGTGCCAGTAGTATAGCCGCTAGCGGTACGCAGTATTTT.

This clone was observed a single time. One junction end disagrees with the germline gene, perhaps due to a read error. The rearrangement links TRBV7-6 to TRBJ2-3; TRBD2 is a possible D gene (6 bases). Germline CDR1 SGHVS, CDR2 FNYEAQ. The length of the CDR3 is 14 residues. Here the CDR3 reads CASSLARRFDTQYF. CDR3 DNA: TGTGCCAGCAGCCTAGCGCGCCGGTTCGATACGCAGTATTTT.

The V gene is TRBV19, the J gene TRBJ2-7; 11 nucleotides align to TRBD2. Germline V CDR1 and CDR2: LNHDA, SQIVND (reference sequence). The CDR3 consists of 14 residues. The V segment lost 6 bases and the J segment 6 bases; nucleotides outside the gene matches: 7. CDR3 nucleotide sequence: TGTGCCAGTAGCCACCTAGCGGGAGGACGCGAGCAGTACTTC. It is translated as CASSHLAGGREQYF. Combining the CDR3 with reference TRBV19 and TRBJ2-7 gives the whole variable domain DGGITQSPKYLFRKEGQNVTLSCEQNLNHDAMYWYRQDPGQGLRLIYYSQIVNDFQKGDIAEGYSVSREKKESFPLTVTSAQKNPTAFYLCASSHLAGGREQYFGPGTRLTVT.

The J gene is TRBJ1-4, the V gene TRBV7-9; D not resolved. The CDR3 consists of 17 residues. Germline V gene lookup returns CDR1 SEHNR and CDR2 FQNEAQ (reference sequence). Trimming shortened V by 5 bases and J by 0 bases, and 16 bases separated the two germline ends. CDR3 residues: CASSPSPTGSTNEKLFF. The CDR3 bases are TGTGCCAGCAGCCCAAGCCCCACCGGGTCAACTAATGAAAAACTGTTTTTT.

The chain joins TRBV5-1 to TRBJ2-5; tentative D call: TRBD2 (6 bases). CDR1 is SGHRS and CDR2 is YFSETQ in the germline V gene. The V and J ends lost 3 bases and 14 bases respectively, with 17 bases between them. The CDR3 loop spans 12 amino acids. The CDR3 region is CASSSTGTRRYF. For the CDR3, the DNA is TGCGCCAGCAGCTCTACCGGGACTCGCCGCTACTTC.

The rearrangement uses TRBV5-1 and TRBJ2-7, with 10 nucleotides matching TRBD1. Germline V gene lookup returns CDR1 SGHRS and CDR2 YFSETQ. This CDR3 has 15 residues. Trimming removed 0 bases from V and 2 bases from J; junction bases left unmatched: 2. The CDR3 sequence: CASSLAGTGAYEQYF. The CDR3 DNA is TGCGCCAGCAGCTTGGCCGGGACAGGGGCCTACGAGCAGTACTTC. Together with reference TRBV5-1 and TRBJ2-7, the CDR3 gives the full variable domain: KAGVTQTPRYLIKTRGQQVTLSCSPISGHRSVSWYQQTPGQGLQFLFEYFSETQRNKGNFPGRFSGRQFSNSRSEMNVSTLELGDSALYLCASSLAGTGAYEQYFGPGTRLTVT.

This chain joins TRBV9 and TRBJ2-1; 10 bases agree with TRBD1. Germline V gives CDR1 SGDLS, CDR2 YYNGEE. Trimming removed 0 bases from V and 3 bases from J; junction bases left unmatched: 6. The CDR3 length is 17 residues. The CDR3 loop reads CASSVGGTGDYYNEQFF. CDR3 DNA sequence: TGTGCCAGCAGCGTAGGCGGGACAGGGGACTACTACAATGAGCAGTTCTTC.

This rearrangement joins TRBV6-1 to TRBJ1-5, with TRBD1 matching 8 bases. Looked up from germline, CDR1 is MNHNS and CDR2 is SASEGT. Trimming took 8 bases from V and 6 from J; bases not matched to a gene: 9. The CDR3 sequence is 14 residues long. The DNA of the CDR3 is TGTGCCAGCTCAGGGGGCGCCGGGGGTCAGCCCCAGCATTTT. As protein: CASSGGAGGQPQHF.

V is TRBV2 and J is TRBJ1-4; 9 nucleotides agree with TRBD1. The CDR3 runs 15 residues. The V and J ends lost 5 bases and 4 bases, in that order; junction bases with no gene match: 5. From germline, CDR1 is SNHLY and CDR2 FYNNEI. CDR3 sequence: CASSPPGQGNEKLFF. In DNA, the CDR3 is TGTGCCAGCAGTCCGCCGGGACAGGGTAATGAAAAACTGTTTTTT.

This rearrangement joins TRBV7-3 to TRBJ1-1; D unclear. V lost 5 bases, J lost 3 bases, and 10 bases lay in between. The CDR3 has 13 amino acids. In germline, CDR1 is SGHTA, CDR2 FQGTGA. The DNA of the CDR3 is TGTGCCAGCAGCCGGGGTCGAGACACTGAAGCTTTCTTT. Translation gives CASSRGRDTEAFF. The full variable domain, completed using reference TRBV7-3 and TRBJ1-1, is GAGVSQTPSNKVTEKGKYVELRCDPISGHTALYWYRQSLGQGPEFLIYFQGTGAADDSGLPNDRFFAVRPEGSVSTLKIQRTERGDSAVYLCASSRGRDTEAFFGQGTRLTVV.

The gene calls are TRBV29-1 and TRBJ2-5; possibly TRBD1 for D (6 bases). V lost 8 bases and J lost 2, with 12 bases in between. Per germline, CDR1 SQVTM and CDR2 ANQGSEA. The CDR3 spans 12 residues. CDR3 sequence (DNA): TGCAGCATTGGACAGTTACAAGAGACCCAGTACTTC. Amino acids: CSIGQLQETQYF. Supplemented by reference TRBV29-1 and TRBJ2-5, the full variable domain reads SAVISQKPSRDICQRGTSLTIQCQVDSQVTMMFWYRQQPGQSLTLIATANQGSEATYESGFVIDKFPISRPNLTFSTLTVSNMSPEDSSIYLCSIGQLQETQYFGPGTRLLVL.